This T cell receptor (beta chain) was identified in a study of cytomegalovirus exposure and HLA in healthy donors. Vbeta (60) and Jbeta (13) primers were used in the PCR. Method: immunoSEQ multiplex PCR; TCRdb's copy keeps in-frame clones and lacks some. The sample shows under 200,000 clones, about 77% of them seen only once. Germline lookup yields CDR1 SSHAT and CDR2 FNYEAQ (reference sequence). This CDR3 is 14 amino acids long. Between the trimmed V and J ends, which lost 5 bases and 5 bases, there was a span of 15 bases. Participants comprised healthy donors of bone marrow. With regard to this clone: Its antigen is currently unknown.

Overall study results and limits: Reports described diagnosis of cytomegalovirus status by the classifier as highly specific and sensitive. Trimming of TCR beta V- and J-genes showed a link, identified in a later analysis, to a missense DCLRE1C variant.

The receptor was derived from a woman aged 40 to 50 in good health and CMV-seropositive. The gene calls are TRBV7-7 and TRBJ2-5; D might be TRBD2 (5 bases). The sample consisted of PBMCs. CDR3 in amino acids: CASSPGLRGETQYF. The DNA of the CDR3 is TGTGCCAGCAGCCCTGGGCTCCGAGGGGAGACCCAGTACTTC. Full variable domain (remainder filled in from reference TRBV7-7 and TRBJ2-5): GAGVSQSPRYKVTKRGQDVTLRCDPISSHATLYWYQQALGQGPEFLTYFNYEAQPDKSGLPSDRFSAERPEGSISTLTIQRTEQRDSAMYRCASSPGLRGETQYFGPGTRLLVL.